This T cell receptor beta chain stems from a study of blood T cell repertoires in COVID-19. This CDR3 contains 14 residues. In germline, CDR1 is MNHEY, CDR2 SMNVEV (reference sequence). V was clipped by 5 bases and J by 6 bases; unmatched bases: 9. In the authors' workflow: Amplifying reference gene primers gave estimates of nucleated cell counts. The repertoire was sequenced with immunoSEQ multiplex PCR; TCRdb's copy has only in-frame clones and lacks some. The DNA gave D and trimming, while V, J and clone size come from that table. The sample holds fewer than 400,000 clones; roughly 90% are singletons and the top ten take about 4%. This clone was counted only a few times.

The sequencing input was PBMCs or T cells enriched from blood (not recorded which). The TCR was taken from a woman in her 30s who had been exposed to COVID-19. This chain joins TRBV27 and TRBJ2-7, with 8 bases identical to TRBD1. CDR3 bases: TGTGCCAGCAGTCCGGGGACAGGCCTTTCCGAGCAGTACTTC. Its translation is CASSPGTGLSEQYF.